This entry lists 20 T cell receptor beta chains sequenced from one sample in a study of radiation and T cells in renal cell carcinoma. Documented time point: baseline pretreatment blood. The treatment: 15 Gy SBRT to primary tumor, nephrectomy 4 weeks later. TCRdb's table, derived via immunoSEQ multiplex PCR, lists solely in-frame clones and lacks some. The sample consists of about 160,000 clones, 88% of them appearing once. This material consisted of blood, taken from a patient whose treatment included radiotherapy and nephrectomy. The receptors here all came from a woman between 65 and 79 years old with renal cell carcinoma.

This chain links TRBV28 with TRBJ1-5; tentative D call: TRBD1 (5 bases). CDR1 MDHEN and CDR2 SYDVKM come from the germline V gene. This CDR3 is built from 17 residues. Trimming left V 5 bases short and J 2 bases short, with 19 bases between. The CDR3 sequence is CASSPHPGAGRNQPQHF. The CDR3 DNA reads as TGTGCCAGCAGTCCCCACCCTGGGGCTGGGCGCAATCAGCCCCAGCATTTT.

This chain links TRBV30 with TRBJ1-1; no clear D. Trimming took 5 bases from V and 2 from J, leaving 12 bases between them. Germline V gene data show CDR1 as GTSNPN and CDR2 as SVGIG (reference sequence). The CDR3 consists of 13 residues. CDR3 amino acids: CAWANALNTEAFF. CDR3 coding DNA: TGTGCCTGGGCAAACGCGTTAAACACTGAAGCTTTCTTT. The whole variable domain, remainder taken from reference TRBV30 and TRBJ1-1, is SQTIHQWPATLVQPVGSPLSLECTVEGTSNPNLYWYRQAAGRGLQLLFYSVGIGQISSEVPQNLSASRPQDRQFILSSKKLLLSDSGFYLCAWANALNTEAFFGQGTRLTVV.

The CDR3 coding sequence is TGTGCCAGCTCACCAGGGCGCCAAGAGACCCAGTACTTC. It translates to CASSPGRQETQYF. This chain links TRBV18 with TRBJ2-5; D is undetermined. Per germline, CDR1 KGHSH and CDR2 LQKENI. V lost 2 bases and J lost 1, with 5 bases in between. The length of the CDR3 is 13 residues.

A remark on this clone: Additional DNA sequences in this sample encode the identical CDR3. J is TRBJ2-1 and V is TRBV5-4; 11 bases are a match to TRBD2. V lost 3 bases, J lost 4 bases, and 3 bases stayed unmatched. Germline loops: CDR1 SGHNT, CDR2 YYREEE (reference sequence). This CDR3 is 15 amino acids long. Here the CDR3 DNA reads TGTGCCAGCAGCTCCGGGACTAGCGGTTACAATGAGCAGTTCTTC. This encodes CASSSGTSGYNEQFF.

The chain is built from TRBV27 and TRBJ2-5; D ambiguous. V was trimmed by 6 bases and J by 5 bases, leaving 13 bases between them. The germline V gene has CDR1 MNHEY and CDR2 SMNVEV (reference sequence). There are 13 residues in the CDR3. The CDR3 loop is CASRGLSRETQYF. The CDR3 DNA reads TGTGCCAGCAGAGGTCTATCGAGGGAGACCCAGTACTTC.

This clone was observed once. The rearrangement joins TRBV7-6 to TRBJ2-5, with 10 nucleotides matching TRBD1. Germline assignment: CDR1 SGHVS and CDR2 FNYEAQ. The CDR3 spans 16 residues. V shed 6 bases and J 7 bases; nucleotides not matched to a gene: 14. The CDR3: CASSFRAGQGLGTQYF. Written as DNA, the CDR3 is TGTGCCAGCAGTTTTAGAGCGGGACAGGGGTTGGGGACCCAGTACTTC.

The chain combines TRBV2 with TRBJ1-5; D ambiguous. V gave up 5 bases and J gave up 7 bases, with 12 bases separating them. This CDR3 has 13 amino acids. Germline V CDR1 and CDR2: SNHLY, FYNNEI. DNA for the CDR3: TGTGCCAGCAGTAAATCCTGGGAGCAGCCCCAGCATTTT. It yields the protein CASSKSWEQPQHF. Drawing the rest from reference TRBV2 and TRBJ1-5, the complete variable domain is EPEVTQTPSHQVTQMGQEVILRCVPISNHLYFYWYRQILGQKVEFLVSFYNNEISEKSEIFDDQFSVERPDGSNFTLKIRSTKLEDSAMYFCASSKSWEQPQHFGDGTRLSIL.

The chain combines TRBV30 with TRBJ1-1; no reliable D call. V lost 3 bases, J lost 5 bases, and 13 bases lay in between. The CDR3 length is 13 residues. The V gene's germline CDR1 is GTSNPN and CDR2 SVGIG (reference sequence). Written as DNA, the CDR3 is TGTGCCTGGAGACGGGGTTCATTGACTGAAGCTTTCTTT. It translates to CAWRRGSLTEAFF.

The gene calls are TRBV5-1 and TRBJ1-2; 8 bases are shared with TRBD1. Unmatched junction bases numbered 6, after V lost 4 bases and J lost 4 bases. The CDR3 is 14 residues long. Looked up from germline, CDR1 is SGHRS and CDR2 is YFSETQ. The CDR3 loop is CASSQQTGVYGYTF. The CDR3 DNA reads TGCGCCAGCAGCCAACAGACAGGGGTCTATGGCTACACCTTC.

The chain is built from TRBV27 and TRBJ1-4; the D gene is possibly TRBD1 (5 bases). With 2 bases removed from V and 0 bases from J, the gap between germline ends came to 7 bases. The CDR3 contains 15 residues. Per germline, CDR1 MNHEY and CDR2 SMNVEV (reference sequence). CDR3 coding DNA: TGTGCCAGCAGTTTAAGGGGTGCAACTAATGAAAAACTGTTTTTT. It encodes CASSLRGATNEKLFF.

The genes are TRBV19 and TRBJ1-5; D is uncertain. The CDR3 consists of 14 residues. The V end was cut by 4 bases, the J end by 12 bases, with 19 bases between. Germline V gives CDR1 LNHDA, CDR2 SQIVND (reference sequence). CDR3 in amino acids: CASSTPEADRVQHF. Written as DNA, the CDR3 is TGTGCCAGTAGTACTCCGGAGGCGGACCGCGTCCAGCATTTT.

The chain couples TRBV2 to TRBJ1-1; D is undetermined. Trimming cost V 8 bases and J 3 bases, with 13 bases left between them. The germline CDR1 and CDR2 sequences are SNHLY and FYNNEI. The CDR3 has 13 amino acids. The CDR3 loop reads CASASRRDTEAFF. CDR3 DNA sequence: TGTGCCAGCGCCTCCCGGAGGGACACTGAAGCTTTCTTT. Drawing the rest from reference TRBV2 and TRBJ1-1, the complete variable domain is EPEVTQTPSHQVTQMGQEVILRCVPISNHLYFYWYRQILGQKVEFLVSFYNNEISEKSEIFDDQFSVERPDGSNFTLKIRSTKLEDSAMYFCASASRRDTEAFFGQGTRLTVV.

Only one count was recorded for this clone. Other DNA sequences in the sample encode the same CDR3. This chain connects TRBV9 to TRBJ2-1; D is possibly TRBD2 (7 bases). V was shortened by 0 bases and J by 5 bases, with 9 bases between the two germline ends. The CDR3 covers 14 residues. In germline, CDR1 is SGDLS, CDR2 YYNGEE. The CDR3, as DNA: TGTGCCAGCAGCGTAGGAGGGGGGGACAATGAGCAGTTCTTC. Translated: CASSVGGGDNEQFF.

V is TRBV5-4 and J is TRBJ1-6; 8 bases align to TRBD1. J gave up 8 bases and V 4 bases, and 5 bases lay outside the gene matches. This CDR3 comprises 14 residues. The germline V gene has CDR1 SGHNT and CDR2 YYREEE (reference sequence). In nucleotides, the CDR3 is TGTGCCAGCAGCCGCGGACAGGGAGATTCACCCCTCCACTTT. Its translation: CASSRGQGDSPLHF.

This chain connects TRBV19 to TRBJ1-2; TRBD1 might be the D (6 bases). The CDR3 spans 17 residues. Germline-derived CDR1 and CDR2 are LNHDA and SQIVND (reference sequence). Trimming pared 5 bases from V and 6 bases from J, leaving 25 bases between. The CDR3 spells CASSPGAKRGRLDGYTF. DNA of the CDR3: TGTGCCAGTAGTCCAGGGGCTAAAAGGGGTAGGCTGGATGGCTACACCTTC.

The CDR3: CASSPQPTGRMWIGKPLHF. The CDR3 nucleotides are TGTGCCAGCAGTCCTCAACCTACAGGGCGGATGTGGATAGGGAAACCCCTCCACTTT. The chain recombines TRBV2 with TRBJ1-6, with a tentative D call TRBD1 (6 bases). Germline assignment: CDR1 SNHLY and CDR2 FYNNEI. The germline V and J ends were trimmed by 5 bases and 12 bases, with 32 bases remaining between them. This CDR3 region has 19 residues.

The chain has TRBV19 and TRBJ1-6, with D tentatively TRBD1 (6 bases). Germline V lookup: CDR1 LNHDA, CDR2 SQIVND (reference sequence). V was trimmed by 9 bases and J by 6 bases, leaving 21 bases between them. The CDR3 runs to 16 residues. The CDR3 DNA reads as TGTGCCAGCCAAGACGGGGGGCGTACTGTTAATTCACCCCTCCACTTT. It is translated as CASQDGGRTVNSPLHF.

This clone was recorded a few times. The V gene is TRBV6-5, the J gene TRBJ1-1; D may be TRBD1 (5 bases). Trimming took off 2 bases at V and 4 bases at J, with 11 bases between the two ends. CDR1 and CDR2 from the germline V gene are MNHEY and SVGAGI. CDR3 length: 14 residues. As DNA, the CDR3 is TGTGCCAGCAGTTACCTGCGGGGGGGCACTGAAGCTTTCTTT. Translating it yields CASSYLRGGTEAFF.

The chain is built from TRBV19 and TRBJ2-3; D is unresolved. There are 11 residues in the CDR3. V lost 5 bases and J lost 5, with 5 bases in between. Germline lookup yields CDR1 LNHDA and CDR2 SQIVND (reference sequence). CDR3: CASSERDTQYF. The DNA for the CDR3 is TGTGCCAGTAGTGAGAGAGATACGCAGTATTTT.

This clone has only a few counts. V and J are TRBV4-2 and TRBJ2-7; a possible D gene is TRBD1 (5 bases). The CDR3 loop spans 14 amino acids. V was clipped by 1 base and J by 5 bases, with 12 bases between them. Germline lookup yields CDR1 LGHNA and CDR2 YNFKEQ. The CDR3 DNA follows: TGTGCCAGCAGCCAAGGATCCAGGGATGACGAGCAGTACTTC. This encodes CASSQGSRDDEQYF.